Following are 25 T cell receptor beta chains from one sample sequenced in a study of blood T cells in healthy people across ages. Sample-barcoded 5' priming and a J-beta primer mix drove a second PCR of about 6 to 12 cycles. TCRdb re-called the 5' RACE reads with MiXCR, one entry per CDR3 protein. The data contain 1.8 million or so distinct CDR3 sequences, roughly 43% of them singletons. Sequencing was done on a sample of blood. All receptors come from a human donor in good health.

The chain employs TRBV7-2 and TRBJ2-7; tentatively, D is TRBD1 (6 bases). V was cut by 5 bases and J by 0 bases, with 23 bases left in between. The CDR3 is made up of 18 amino acids. The germline V gene encodes CDR1 SGHTA and CDR2 FQGNSA. CDR3 loop: CASSLQVGGDTYSYEQYF. The CDR3 coding sequence is TGTGCCAGCAGCCTTCAGGTCGGTGGGGACACCTACTCCTACGAGCAGTACTTC.

In regard to this clonotype: At one of its ends the junction is not consistent with the germline gene, which may arise from a read error. The DNA of the CDR3 is TGTGCCGGCAGAGTAGGTTGGGAGTCCTACGAGCAGTACTTC. As protein: CAGRVGWESYEQYF. V usage is TRBV12-3 or TRBV12-4 and J usage is TRBJ2-7; D possibly corresponds to TRBD2 (5 bases). The length of the CDR3 is 14 residues.

There are a few counts of this clonotype. The chain employs TRBV2 and TRBJ2-5; D perhaps matches TRBD1 (6 bases). V lost 11 bases to trimming and J lost 5 bases, with 21 bases between them. This CDR3 comprises 14 residues. Germline-derived CDR1 and CDR2 are SNHLY and FYNNEI. Here the CDR3 DNA reads TGTGCCGACATGGGTCCGAGGGGGACGGAGACCCAGTACTTC. The encoded protein is CADMGPRGTETQYF.

The chain couples TRBV9 to TRBJ2-1, with 8 nucleotides matching TRBD2. V lost 4 bases and J lost 0; bases outside the gene matches: 12. Germline V CDR1 and CDR2: SGDLS, YYNGEE. This CDR3 region has 18 residues. The CDR3 region is CASSPRGGWDSSYNEQFF. In DNA, the CDR3 is TGTGCCAGCAGCCCTCGGGGGGGTTGGGATAGCTCCTACAATGAGCAGTTCTTC.

This clonotype was detected only a few times. The rearrangement joins TRBV20-1 to TRBJ2-1; D may be TRBD2 (5 bases). CDR3 length: 14 residues. The ends were cut back, 5 bases at V and 3 bases at J, with 14 bases in the middle. Germline V gives CDR1 DFQATT, CDR2 SNEGSKA (reference sequence). CDR3 protein: CSALHRTGYNEQFF. CDR3 nucleotides: TGCAGTGCTCTCCACCGGACTGGCTACAATGAGCAGTTCTTC.

This clonotype occurred a few times. This rearrangement joins TRBV9 to TRBJ2-1, with 9 bases matching TRBD2. V shed 0 bases and J 0 bases; nucleotides not matched to a gene: 7. The germline V gene has CDR1 SGDLS and CDR2 YYNGEE. The CDR3 covers 18 residues. The CDR3 is CASSVASGGLSSYNEQFF. Written as DNA, the CDR3 is TGTGCCAGCAGCGTAGCCAGCGGGGGGTTGAGCTCCTACAATGAGCAGTTCTTC.

This clonotype occurred a few times. The chain employs TRBV6-5 and TRBJ2-1; 7 nucleotides line up with TRBD1. V shed 7 bases and J 9 bases; nucleotides not matched to a gene: 18. Germline CDR1 and CDR2: MNHEY and SVGAGI. There are 16 residues in the CDR3. The DNA of the CDR3 is TGTGCCAGCAAAAGGGGGCCAAACTGGGGGTTGGGTGAGCAGTTCTTC. This encodes CASKRGPNWGLGEQFF.

V gene TRBV3-1 combines with J gene TRBJ1-3, with D hard to call. This CDR3 region has 16 residues. Trimming pared 0 bases from V and 2 bases from J, leaving 11 bases between. Germline V CDR1 and CDR2: LGHDT, YNNKEL (reference sequence). DNA of the CDR3: TGTGCCAGCAGCCAAGATCCAGCCGTGGCTGGAAACACCATATATTTT. Its protein product is CASSQDPAVAGNTIYF.

This clonotype showed up just a few times. This may stem from a read error, because a much larger clone lies one nucleotide away. The CDR3 DNA sequence: TGCAGCGCCCGAGGGGGGTGGGGGACGAACACTGAAGCTTTCTTT. Translating gives CSARGGWGTNTEAFF. The chain has TRBV29-1 and TRBJ1-1, with TRBD1 as a possible D gene (6 bases). The germline gives CDR1 SQVTM, CDR2 ANQGSEA. V gave up 7 bases and J gave up 1 base, with 19 bases separating them. This CDR3 region has 15 residues. The full variable domain, in which reference TRBV29-1 and TRBJ1-1 provide the parts outside the CDR3, is SAVISQKPSRDICQRGTSLTIQCQVDSQVTMMFWYRQQPGQSLTLIATANQGSEATYESGFVIDKFPISRPNLTFSTLTVSNMSPEDSSIYLCSARGGWGTNTEAFFGQGTRLTVV.

The V gene is TRBV29-1, the J gene TRBJ1-1; 7 nucleotides agree with TRBD1. The V gene end was trimmed by 2 bases and the J gene end by 11 bases; junction bases not matched to a gene: 14. This CDR3 contains 14 residues. The germline V gene has CDR1 SQVTM and CDR2 ANQGSEA. CDR3: CSVESEGALNEAFF. CDR3 sequence (DNA): TGCAGCGTTGAATCGGAGGGGGCGTTGAATGAGGCTTTCTTT.

The chain carries TRBV7-9 and TRBJ2-3; TRBD1 might be the D (7 bases). Germline V gene sequence: CDR1 SEHNR, CDR2 FQNEAQ (reference sequence). The CDR3 consists of 15 residues. The V end was cut by 5 bases, the J end by 4 bases, with 16 bases between. DNA of the CDR3: TGTGCCAGCAGCCTCGGAGGGGGCATTTCAGATACGCAGTATTTT. It encodes CASSLGGGISDTQYF.

With regard to this clonotype: One end of the junction fails to match germline, which may point to a read error. The rearrangement uses TRBV20-1 and TRBJ2-7; 7 bases align to TRBD2. In germline, CDR1 is DFQATT, CDR2 SNEGSKA (reference sequence). This CDR3 region has 15 residues. The chain's CDR3 is CSAREESGVPYEQYF. The DNA of the CDR3 is TGCAGCGCTAGGGAGGAGAGCGGGGTCCCCTACGAGCAGTACTTC.

V gene TRBV7-9 combines with J gene TRBJ2-5; D remains ambiguous. CDR3 length: 14 residues. V lost 5 bases, J lost 0 bases, and 10 bases lay in between. CDR1 is SEHNR and CDR2 is FQNEAQ in the germline V gene (reference sequence). CDR3 nucleotide sequence: TGTGCCAGCAGCCACGACACCGACCAAGAGACCCAGTACTTC. Its protein product is CASSHDTDQETQYF.

The chain is built from TRBV27 and TRBJ2-7; TRBD2 matches at 8 bases. The V and J ends lost 4 bases and 5 bases, in that order; junction bases with no gene match: 4. The CDR3 loop spans 13 amino acids. CDR1 and CDR2 from the germline V gene are MNHEY and SMNVEV (reference sequence). The CDR3 is CASSYGGADEQYF. The DNA for the CDR3 is TGTGCCAGCAGTTACGGGGGGGCGGACGAGCAGTACTTC.

The V call is TRBV5-1, the J call TRBJ1-2; unclear D gene. Trimming left V 1 base short and J 4 bases short, with 11 bases between. This CDR3 contains 14 residues. Germline CDR1 reads SGHRS; CDR2 reads YFSETQ. CDR3: CASSLMERRYGYTF. The CDR3 DNA is TGCGCCAGCAGCTTGATGGAGCGCCGCTATGGCTACACCTTC.

The chain has TRBV25-1 and TRBJ1-1; a possible D gene is TRBD1 (6 bases). Germline CDR1 and CDR2: MGHDK and SYGVNS. This CDR3 region has 15 residues. The germline V and J ends were trimmed by 2 bases and 8 bases, with 18 bases remaining between them. The CDR3 DNA is TGTGCCAGCAGTGAAACAGGCAGGGGATCGGCGGAAGCTTTCTTT. Translated, it gives CASSETGRGSAEAFF. The full variable domain, with the rest looked up from reference TRBV25-1 and TRBJ1-1, is EADIYQTPRYLVIGTGKKITLECSQTMGHDKMYWYQQDPGMELHLIHYSYGVNSTEKGDLSSESTVSRIRTEHFPLTLESARPSHTSQYLCASSETGRGSAEAFFGQGTRLTVV.

V gene TRBV20-1 combines with J gene TRBJ1-5; D not certain. Trimming removed 0 bases at V and 6 bases at J, with 15 bases between. The CDR3 extends over 15 amino acids. CDR1 is DFQATT and CDR2 is SNEGSKA in the germline V gene (reference sequence). CDR3 sequence: CSARDRQIISQPQHF. CDR3 in DNA: TGCAGTGCTAGAGATCGGCAGATAATTAGTCAGCCCCAGCATTTT.

The chain combines TRBV7-3 with TRBJ1-4, with TRBD1 as a possible D gene (5 bases). This CDR3 contains 15 residues. Germline V CDR1 and CDR2: SGHTA, FQGTGA. The V and J ends lost 5 bases and 7 bases respectively, with 17 bases between them. CDR3 sequence: CASSPNGAKGEKLFF. CDR3 coding DNA: TGTGCCAGCAGCCCTAATGGGGCCAAGGGTGAAAAACTGTTTTTT.

The chain links TRBV7-2 to TRBJ2-7; a weak D match, TRBD2 (6 bases). Germline V gives CDR1 SGHTA, CDR2 FQGNSA. The CDR3 sequence is 15 residues long. The ends were cut back, 4 bases at V and 2 bases at J, with 15 bases in the middle. Here the CDR3 DNA reads TGTGCCAGCAGCTACCGGACTAACTCACCCTACGAGCAGTACTTC. Encoded protein: CASSYRTNSPYEQYF.

V and J are TRBV13 and TRBJ1-6, with 7 nucleotides matching TRBD1. The CDR3 extends over 14 amino acids. V lost 4 bases, J lost 11 bases, and 8 bases stayed unmatched. Germline loops: CDR1 PRHDT, CDR2 FYEKMQ (reference sequence). CDR3 sequence reads: CASSSTGFAAPLHF. The CDR3 region has the DNA TGTGCCAGCAGCTCGACAGGGTTTGCGGCACCCCTCCACTTT.

The V call is TRBV6-1, the J call TRBJ1-1, with 7 bases identical to TRBD1. CDR1 is MNHNS and CDR2 is SASEGT in the germline V gene. The V gene end was trimmed by 5 bases and the J gene end by 4 bases; junction bases not matched to a gene: 19. There are 18 residues in the CDR3. The CDR3 region is CASSPGATGWGMGTEAFF. The DNA of the CDR3 is TGTGCCAGCAGTCCCGGGGCGACAGGGTGGGGTATGGGCACTGAAGCTTTCTTT.

The gene calls are TRBV3-1 and TRBJ1-1; possible D gene TRBD1, 6 bases. CDR3 length equals 17 residues. The V gene's germline CDR1 is LGHDT and CDR2 YNNKEL (reference sequence). V lost 3 bases and J 0 bases, leaving 17 bases between the germline ends. DNA for the CDR3: TGTGCCAGCAGCCAGCCTCAGGGGCGCAGAGTGAACACTGAAGCTTTCTTT. Protein: CASSQPQGRRVNTEAFF.

The chain joins TRBV18 to TRBJ2-7; 9 positions agree with TRBD1. Germline CDR1 is KGHSH and CDR2 is LQKENI. V lost 5 bases, J lost 6 bases, and 8 bases stayed unmatched. This CDR3 comprises 14 residues. The CDR3 region has the DNA TGTGCCAGCTCAGAAGCCGGACAGGGGAGCGAGCAGTACTTC. As protein: CASSEAGQGSEQYF.

V and J are TRBV12-3 or TRBV12-4 and TRBJ1-2; D may be TRBD1 (5 bases). This CDR3 comprises 13 residues. Trimming took 6 bases from V and 8 from J, leaving 16 bases between them. CDR3 nucleotide sequence: TGTGCCAGCAGCGAGGGGAGGGTCGGAGGCTACACCTTC. This gives the protein CASSEGRVGGYTF.

The chain carries TRBV20-1 and TRBJ2-5, with a tentative D call TRBD2 (7 bases). The V gene lost 3 bases and the J gene lost 0 bases, with 11 bases spanning the gap. The CDR3 spans 14 residues. Germline lookup yields CDR1 DFQATT and CDR2 SNEGSKA (reference sequence). Written as DNA, the CDR3 is TGCAGTGCTAGCTGGGGGGGCTACCAAGAGACCCAGTACTTC. Residues: CSASWGGYQETQYF.